This T cell receptor (beta chain) was identified in a study of CD8 T cells in Susac syndrome. With regard to this clonotype: Its antigen is undetermined.

The CDR3 runs to 13 residues. The ends lost 5 bases at V and 7 bases at J; junction bases unmatched: 6. Germline values: CDR1 GTSNPN, CDR2 SVGIG (reference sequence). Study conclusions and caveats: It was acknowledged in the study that the number of individuals who were included in its TCR sequencing and HLA analysis was relatively small. There was no clonal expansion in the CD4+ T cell repertoires of Susac syndrome.

The authors reverse transcribed about 0.5 to 1 ug RNA with random hexamers. Each CDR3 protein gets one entry after TCRdb re-called the immunoSEQ multiplex PCR reads with MiXCR. The sample has around 130,000 distinct CDR3 sequences, over 90% seen once. Sequencing targeted TCR beta in blood CD8+ and CD4+ T cells. This TCR was recovered from a human donor with Susac syndrome. V usage is TRBV30 and J usage is TRBJ1-2, with TRBD1 matching over 11 bases. Sequencing input: CD4+ T cells from PBMCs. The CDR3 DNA follows: TGTGCCTGGTTCAGGACAGGGGGCTTTGGCTACACCTTC. This encodes CAWFRTGGFGYTF.